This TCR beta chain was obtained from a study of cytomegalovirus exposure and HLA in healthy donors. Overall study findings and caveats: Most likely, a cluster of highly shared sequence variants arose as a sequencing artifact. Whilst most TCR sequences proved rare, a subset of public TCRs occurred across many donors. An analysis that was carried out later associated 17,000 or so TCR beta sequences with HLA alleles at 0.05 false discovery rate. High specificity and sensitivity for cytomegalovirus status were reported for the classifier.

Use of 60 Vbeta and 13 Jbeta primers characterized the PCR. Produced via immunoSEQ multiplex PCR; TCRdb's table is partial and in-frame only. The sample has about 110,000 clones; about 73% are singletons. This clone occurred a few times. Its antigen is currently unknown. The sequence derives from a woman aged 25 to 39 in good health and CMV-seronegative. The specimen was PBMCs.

CDR3 residues: CASSPFFGGQTNYGYTF. In nucleotides, the CDR3 is TGTGCCAGCAGCCCGTTTTTCGGCGGACAGACTAACTATGGCTACACCTTC. The genes are TRBV7-8 and TRBJ1-2, with a possible D match to TRBD1 (6 bases). CDR1 is SGHVS and CDR2 is FQNEAQ in the germline V gene. V lost 5 bases to trimming and J lost 0 bases, with 19 bases between them. This CDR3 is 17 amino acids long.